Below, 15 T cell receptor beta chains from the same sample are listed, as sequenced in a study of shared T cell receptors in the human thymus. Assay used: immunoSEQ multiplex PCR; TCRdb lists only in-frame clones, some missing. The sample shows more than 550,000 clones, approximately 83% of them seen only once. This sample was also put to use in a study of human thymus T cells.

The sequenced material came from thymocytes. All receptors come from a girl in the first two years of life with a congenital heart defect.

This sequence joins TRBV7-2 and TRBJ2-4; the D gene is possibly TRBD2 (7 bases). The V end was cut by 1 base, the J end by 9 bases, with 19 bases between. This CDR3 contains 16 residues. The V gene's germline CDR1 is SGHTA and CDR2 FQGNSA. The chain's CDR3 is CASSLEWAGAWGIQYF. DNA of the CDR3: TGTGCCAGCAGCTTAGAATGGGCGGGGGCATGGGGCATTCAGTACTTC.

The V gene is TRBV2, the J gene TRBJ1-3; 9 nucleotides match TRBD1. The CDR3 covers 17 residues. CDR1 SNHLY and CDR2 FYNNEI come from the germline V gene. V shed 6 bases, J shed 0 bases, and the junction held 9 bases outside the gene matches. The chain's CDR3 is CASSVYRGPDSGNTIYF. The DNA of the CDR3 is TGTGCCAGCAGCGTTTACAGGGGGCCAGACTCTGGAAACACCATATATTTT.

Worth noting for this clone: The CDR3 end shows no conserved phenylalanine or tryptophan, and so a read error is likely. No DNA is shown, since the ends of the CDR3 on it are uncertain; the CDR3 is the one TCRdb lists. This sequence joins TRBV25-1 and TRBJ1-1; TRBD1 is the table's D call and was not checked against the DNA. CDR1 and CDR2 from the germline V gene are MGHDK and SYGVNS. The CDR3 region is 12 residues in length, termini included. The CDR3 region is CASSAGTGGIFV.

This clone was seen just once. The CDR3, as DNA: TGTGCCAGCAGCTTAGCGAGTACAGATACGCAGTATTTT. Translating gives CASSLASTDTQYF. The chain links TRBV7-4 to TRBJ2-3, with D unresolved. Between the trimmed V and J ends, which lost 0 bases and 3 bases, there was a span of 4 bases. Per germline, CDR1 SGHVT and CDR2 SQSDAQ. This CDR3 comprises 13 residues.

CDR3 protein: CASSSPREAFF. In nucleotides, the CDR3 is TGTGCCAGCAGCTCACCCCGGGAAGCTTTCTTT. The V call is TRBV7-2, the J call TRBJ1-1, with D uncertain. The CDR3 is 11 residues long. Germline CDR1 SGHTA, CDR2 FQGNSA. Trimming removed 4 bases from V and 8 bases from J, with 8 bases in between.

The table lists this clone with a few counts. The chain couples TRBV2 to TRBJ1-2; TRBD1 might be the D (6 bases). This CDR3 has 17 residues. Trimming pared 4 bases from V and 4 bases from J, leaving 22 bases between. Germline V lookup: CDR1 SNHLY, CDR2 FYNNEI. CDR3 amino acids: CASSVRGAPPPSYGYTF. CDR3 nucleotides: TGTGCCAGCAGTGTTCGGGGGGCCCCGCCGCCTTCCTATGGCTACACCTTC.

J is TRBJ1-6 and V is TRBV27; D might be TRBD1 (5 bases). Germline CDR1 and CDR2: MNHEY and SMNVEV (reference sequence). The CDR3 covers 17 residues. V lost 3 bases and J 3 bases, leaving 15 bases between the germline ends. CDR3 region: CASSFYLGRGYNSPLHF. DNA of the CDR3: TGTGCCAGCAGTTTTTACCTGGGAAGGGGCTATAATTCACCCCTCCACTTT.

The chain uses TRBV4-2 and TRBJ2-3, with TRBD1 as a possible D gene (6 bases). The V end lost 0 bases, the J end lost 6 bases, and 13 bases lay between the germline ends. Germline CDR1 LGHNA, CDR2 YNFKEQ. This CDR3 has 15 amino acids. The CDR3 sequence is CASSQEAKGVDTQYF. CDR3 sequence (DNA): TGTGCCAGCAGCCAAGAAGCTAAGGGGGTGGATACGCAGTATTTT.

The chain couples TRBV27 to TRBJ2-1; D not resolved. V lost 3 bases and J lost 4, with 16 bases in between. This CDR3 is built from 16 residues. In germline, CDR1 is MNHEY, CDR2 SMNVEV (reference sequence). The CDR3 reads CASSLIIPTVYNEQFF. CDR3 DNA sequence: TGTGCCAGCAGTTTGATAATTCCTACGGTATACAATGAGCAGTTCTTC.

This clone is a singleton in its sample. The rearrangement joins TRBV2 to TRBJ1-2, with 9 bases matching TRBD1. The trim removed 7 bases at V and 0 bases at J, leaving 12 bases unmatched. The CDR3 is 17 residues long. The germline gives CDR1 SNHLY, CDR2 FYNNEI. The CDR3 sequence is CASIGWDRASTNYGYTF. The CDR3 bases are TGTGCCAGCATTGGTTGGGACAGGGCATCGACTAACTATGGCTACACCTTC.

Written as DNA, the CDR3 is TGTGCCAGCAGTGAATCCAAATACTCACTAAGCTCCTACGAGCAGTACTTC. It translates to CASSESKYSLSSYEQYF. The chain employs TRBV25-1 and TRBJ2-7; no firm D call. V was clipped by 1 base and J by 0 bases, with 16 bases between them. Germline V gives CDR1 MGHDK, CDR2 SYGVNS. CDR3 length equals 17 residues.

The chain joins TRBV5-1 to TRBJ2-7; 7 nucleotides match TRBD1. Trimming at V came to 0 bases and at J to 1 base, leaving 4 bases not matched to a gene. Germline values: CDR1 SGHRS, CDR2 YFSETQ. The CDR3 runs 15 residues. CDR3 residues: CASSLAVQGSYEQYF. CDR3 DNA sequence: TGCGCCAGCAGCTTGGCCGTACAGGGGTCCTACGAGCAGTACTTC.

The V and J genes are TRBV2 and TRBJ2-1; D gene unclear. CDR3 length: 10 amino acids. Trimming left V 5 bases short and J 8 bases short, with 4 bases between. Germline V gives CDR1 SNHLY, CDR2 FYNNEI. CDR3 nucleotide sequence: TGTGCCAGCAGTAACTATGAGCAGTTCTTC. This encodes CASSNYEQFF.

The chain uses TRBV6-1 and TRBJ2-1; possibly TRBD2 for D (5 bases). V was trimmed by 1 base and J by 2 bases, leaving 6 bases between them. The CDR3 has 14 residues. Germline-derived CDR1 and CDR2 are MNHNS and SASEGT. The CDR3 region is CASSEVGAYNEQFF. In DNA, the CDR3 is TGTGCCAGCAGTGAAGTCGGGGCCTACAATGAGCAGTTCTTC.

The chain is built from TRBV12-5 and TRBJ1-6, with D perhaps matching TRBD1 (5 bases). The CDR3 loop spans 14 amino acids. Germline CDR1 reads LGHNT; CDR2 reads FRNRAP. CDR3 amino acids: CASLDSSYNSPLHF. As DNA, the CDR3 is TGTGCCTCGCTAGACAGTTCCTATAATTCACCCCTCCACTTT.